The source of this T cell receptor beta chain is a study of CD8+ T cells in alopecia areata. Whole-study findings and limits: Clonality in lesional scalp, especially alopecia totalis/universalis, exceeded that of normal scalp. A great number of expanded lesional clones endured in scalp and blood during tofacitinib. Having one nonresponder leaves uncertain how baseline CD8+ expansion relates to response.

Details on this clone: The antigen remains undetermined.

The CDR3 has 13 amino acids. Germline assignment: CDR1 SGHVS and CDR2 FNYEAQ. With 8 bases removed from V and 0 bases from J, the gap between germline ends came to 8 bases. Sequencing relied on a cDNA template that was reverse transcribed from extracted RNA. Generated by immunoSEQ multiplex PCR, the TCRdb table keeps only in-frame clones and is missing some. The sample consists of 110,000 to 150,000 clones, around half of them appearing once. Treatment here: oral pan-JAK inhibitor, 5-10 mg twice daily. PBMC-derived CD4+ and CD8+ T cells were sorted. The origin of this receptor is a human donor with alopecia areata. V is TRBV7-6 and J is TRBJ2-1; D remains unclear. Sequencing used CD8+ T cells sorted from blood, obtained at week 4, from a patient treated with tofacitinib. The DNA of the CDR3 is TGTGCCAGCGGGGATAGCTCCTACAATGAGCAGTTCTTC. Its translation is CASGDSSYNEQFF. Supplemented by reference TRBV7-6 and TRBJ2-1, the full variable domain reads GAGVSQSPRYKVTKRGQDVALRCDPISGHVSLYWYRQALGQGPEFLTYFNYEAQQDKSGLPNDRFSAERPEGSISTLTIQRTEQRDSAMYRCASGDSSYNEQFFGPGTRLTVL.